The following is a T cell receptor (beta chain) sequence with its context. This clone has only a few counts. Its antigen is currently not known. One base away there is no much larger clone; base qualities are not given. Using the deep immunoSEQ assay, TCR CDR3 regions were amplified from genomic DNA by multiplex PCR. Extracted genomic DNA from each cell subset was spread evenly across all wells of several immunoSEQ 96-well plates, with each plate serving as a replicate. For sorted subsets, 200 to 250 ng genomic DNA, equal to some 30,000 T cell genomes, was loaded into each replicate PCR. Purified libraries were quantified with a Qubit 3.0 fluorometer, sized on a Bioanalyzer 2100, and re-quantified with the KAPA Library Quantification kit. A separate single-read 150-cycle Illumina NextSeq 550 flow cell was used to sequence each immunoSEQ 96-well plate. Processing in the source paper ran as follows. Because the immunoSEQ output held only junctional sequences and lacked quality scores, the filtering could not match the filtering applied to full-length reads. To assign V/J genes and CDR3, sequences were annotated against IMGT germline references using PyIR, a Python wrapper for IgBLAST v1.9. Reads were filtered out if the reads had weak V/J assignments (E-value above 1e-6), no CDR3, stop codons, out-of-frame junctions, or ambiguous translated residues. A V3J clonotype was defined by an identical inferred V gene, J gene, and CDR3 amino acid sequence. The percentage overlap between two repertoires was calculated by dividing the number of shared unique clonotypes by the size of the smaller repertoire. Richness of each repertoire was evaluated using RTK rarefaction, the Chao1 estimator, and Recon v2.1 estimates of unobserved clonotypes. Generation probabilities were computed with OLGA for all TCRbeta clonotypes obtained by the gDNA method from a handful of donors. TCRdb took over this immuneACCESS table, retaining in-frame rearrangements with V and J assigned. Such tables are incomplete; in checked studies, under half of the missing clones stem from an unresolved V gene, and the remainder is unexplained. Clonal size and the V and J genes are those of that table, whereas D and trimming came from the DNA. The sample table lists some 89,000 clones, roughly two thirds of them with a count of one. The top ten hold 40% to 45% of the sample.

The data derive from a study of shared clonotypes between healthy human individuals (TCRdb year 2020). Some background on the complete study: The cohort included three men and a couple of women between 18 and 49 years of age. Libraries were prepared and TCR repertoires were sequenced by different laboratories using diverse techniques, in order to increase sequencing depth and limit assay-specific biases. Blood TCR repertoires of a handful of healthy adults were deeply sequenced to estimate repertoire size and the extent of clonotype sharing between individuals. For each donor, CD4 naive and CD4 memory were each given three plates, CD8 naive was given two plates, and CD8 memory was given one plate. Between about 0.94 and 8.9 billion PBMCs per donor were obtained by leukapheresis. The study at large found these results: Pairwise subsampling indicated that sequencing depth was expected to affect the degree of clonotype sharing among donors. Only blood was sampled, and tissue TCR repertoires likely differ from those in blood. Sharing across four donors was observed for approximately 5% of naive CD4, 3% to 3.5% of naive CD8, over 2% of memory CD4, and approximately 0.41% of memory CD8 clonotypes. Higher generation probabilities were observed for clonotypes shared by all four sorted-subset donors than for non-shared clonotypes. Estimated clonotype richness was generally larger for naive than for memory subsets. Incomplete sequencing was indicated by rarefaction of sorted-subset datasets, despite the large sequencing depth. Because the study included a small number of donors, the genetic and exposure-history diversity represented was limited.

Donors were healthy HIV-negative adults with no recently reported acute infections or vaccinations. Only Caucasian adults living in Nashville, Tennessee, USA were represented among the donors. CD8 memory samples combined magnetically selected CD45RO+ cells with CCR7-negative CD45RA+ effector memory (TemRA) cells. After blood collection by leukapheresis, PBMCs were isolated using Ficoll-Histopaque density gradient centrifugation and then cryopreserved in the vapor phase of liquid nitrogen. Analytical flow cytometry was used to check the purity and quantity of every magnetically sorted T cell population. Genomic DNA was isolated from each sorted fraction and quantified by UV absorbance on a Nanodrop 2000c. The germline V gene (reference sequence) specifies MNHEY as CDR1 and SMNVEV as CDR2. The CDR3 has 12 amino acids, counting the end cysteine and phenylalanine. Kept here is only the CDR3 DNA, which spans 36 bases and is read in frame from base 1. V and J are truncated by 6 bases and 14 bases respectively, leaving an intervening sequence of 17 bases.

The material sequenced was memory CD8+ T cells sorted from blood. The sample's cell subset or site label, decoded: CD45RO+ cells pooled with CCR7-negative TemRA cells. The source of this sequence is a man aged 30-40 years in good health. The chain couples TRBV27 to TRBJ1-5, with TRBD1 perhaps the D gene, on 6 matching bases. The CDR3 sequence is CASRLAQGKEHF. The DNA sequence is as follows: TGTGCCAGCAGGCTCGCCCAGGGGAAAGAGCATTTT.